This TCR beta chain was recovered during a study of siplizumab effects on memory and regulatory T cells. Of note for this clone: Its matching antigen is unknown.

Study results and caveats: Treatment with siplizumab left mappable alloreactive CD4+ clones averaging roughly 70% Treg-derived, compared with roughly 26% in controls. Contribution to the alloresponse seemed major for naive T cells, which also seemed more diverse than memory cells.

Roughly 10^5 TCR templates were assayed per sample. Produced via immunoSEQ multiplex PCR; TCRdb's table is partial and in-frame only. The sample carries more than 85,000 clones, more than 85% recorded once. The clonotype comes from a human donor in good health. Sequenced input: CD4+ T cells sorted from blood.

CDR3 amino acids: CASSPGPEETQYF. As DNA, the CDR3 is TGTGCCAGCTCCCCGGGACCAGAAGAGACCCAGTACTTC. V and J are TRBV18 and TRBJ2-5; the D gene could be TRBD1 or TRBD2 (5 bases each). The germline V and J ends were trimmed by 6 bases and 3 bases, with 11 bases remaining between them. The CDR3 consists of 13 residues. CDR1 and CDR2 (germline): KGHSH, LQKENI.